This TCR beta chain stems from a study of T cell changes during pregnancy in multiple sclerosis. This clone has just a few counts. The CDR3 consists of 14 residues. Looked up from germline, CDR1 is SGHRS and CDR2 is YFSETQ. V lost 1 base, J lost 8 bases, and 15 bases lay in between. Clones were read by immunoSEQ multiplex PCR, and TCRdb kept only the in-frame ones, dropping some. The sample shows roughly 61,000 clones, 75% to 90% of them seen only once. This sequence originates from a female donor in good health, enrolled as a control in a pregnancy study. The material sequenced was peripheral blood, taken in the first trimester of pregnancy. The J gene is TRBJ1-1, the V gene TRBV5-1; tentative D call: TRBD1 (6 bases). The CDR3 loop reads CASSLSGRGNEAFF. CDR3 in DNA: TGCGCCAGCAGCTTGTCCGGCAGGGGTAACGAAGCTTTCTTT.